This T cell receptor (beta chain) stems from a study of blood T cell repertoires in COVID-19. On the study more broadly: T cells, B-cell-depleted T cells, or PBMCs supplied cDNA or gDNA.

This CDR3 has 14 residues. V lost 0 bases and J lost 6, with 11 bases in between. The germline gives CDR1 KGHSH, CDR2 LQKENI. Membership in each cohort depended on participant-reported clinical history. Among Cohort 3 donors, those recovered had two negative PCRs, clearance, or symptom resolution. The sample holds one count of this clone. In the original workflow: Estimated nucleated cell counts came from reference gene primer amplification. Repertoires were generated with immunoSEQ multiplex PCR, while TCRdb's copy carries only in-frame clones and drops some. V and J calls and clone size are as listed in that table; D and trimming were resolved from the DNA. The table lists about 300,000 clones, 75% to 90% of them singletons.

The sequencing input was PBMCs or T cells enriched from blood (not recorded which). This sequence was found in a man aged 55 to 70 who had recovered from COVID-19. The chain recombines TRBV18 with TRBJ1-2; a weak D match, TRBD1 (5 bases). The CDR3 sequence is CASSPPSQVNGYTF. The DNA for the CDR3 is TGTGCCAGCTCACCACCATCACAGGTCAATGGCTACACCTTC.